The T cell receptor (beta chain) described here comes from a study of shared clonotypes between healthy human individuals. Study overall: Researchers assigned three CD4 naive, three CD4 memory, two CD8 naive and one CD8 memory plate to each donor. General study findings and limits: For naive CD4 cells, roughly 5% of clonotypes were shared across a handful of donors.

Genomic DNA per cell subset filled all wells of several immunoSEQ plates. The table came from immunoSEQ multiplex PCR; TCRdb's copy has only in-frame clones and leaves some out. The sample consists of roughly 770,000 clones, about 96% of them appearing once. Notes on this clone: Its antigen is currently unknown.

Cells designated naive CD8 were CD45RO-negative and were positively selected for CCR7, with terminally differentiated effector memory CD45RA+ cells excluded. The CDR3 has 13 residues. V was cut by 7 bases and J by 0 bases, with 10 bases left in between. CDR1 MNHNS and CDR2 SASEGT come from the germline V gene. Sequencing was performed on naive CD8+ T cells sorted from blood. The rearrangement joins TRBV6-1 to TRBJ2-7; D gene uncertain. The receptor was derived from a man under 40 in good health. CDR3 loop: CASTKASSYEQYF. In nucleotides, the CDR3 is TGTGCCAGCACTAAAGCGAGCTCCTACGAGCAGTACTTC.